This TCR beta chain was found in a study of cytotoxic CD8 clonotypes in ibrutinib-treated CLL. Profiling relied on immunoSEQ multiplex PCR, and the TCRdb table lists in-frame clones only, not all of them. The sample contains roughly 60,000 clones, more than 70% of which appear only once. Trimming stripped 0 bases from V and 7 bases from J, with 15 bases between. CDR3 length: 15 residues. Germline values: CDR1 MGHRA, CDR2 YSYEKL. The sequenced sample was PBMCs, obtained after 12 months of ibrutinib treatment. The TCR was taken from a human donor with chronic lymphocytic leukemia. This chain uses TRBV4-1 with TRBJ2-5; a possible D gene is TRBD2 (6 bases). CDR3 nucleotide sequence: TGCGCCAGCAGCCAAGATCGAACAGGAGGGTCGACCCAGTACTTC. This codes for CASSQDRTGGSTQYF.